These 6 T cell receptor beta chains were all obtained from the same sample, sequenced in a study of vaccination and CD4 T cells after COVID-19. Treatment defined: roughly 11-day PBMC culture with coronavirus spike peptide pools or control peptides (ViraFEST assay). With the Oncomine TCR Beta short-read assay, DNA from cultured CD4+ T cells was sequenced. TCRdb fed the PCR reads into MiXCR, producing one record per CDR3 protein. Found here are some 10,000 distinct CDR3 sequences, about 20% of them singletons; the top ten hold approximately 13%. These receptors' targets are unknown. The specimen comprised CD4+ T cells from blood, cultured in vitro, sampled after SARS-CoV-2 vaccination. All receptors derive from a human donor who had recovered from COVID-19.

The CDR3 DNA reads TGTGCCAGCAGATCAATGGGGCAGAACTATGGCTACACCTTC. Its protein is CASRSMGQNYGYTF. The V and J genes are TRBV7-2 and TRBJ1-2, with a tentative D call TRBD1 (5 bases). Germline V gene sequence: CDR1 SGHTA, CDR2 FQGNSA. V was shortened by 6 bases and J by 2 bases, with 13 bases between the two germline ends. The CDR3 consists of 14 residues. Based on the CDR3 plus reference TRBV7-2 and TRBJ1-2, the full variable domain is GAGVSQSPSNKVTEKGKDVELRCDPISGHTALYWYRQSLGQGLEFLIYFQGNSAPDKSGLPSDRFSAERTGGSVSTLTIQRTQQEDSAVYLCASRSMGQNYGYTFGSGTRLTVV.

This clonotype has just a few counts. The chain has TRBV25-1 and TRBJ2-3; 10 nucleotides match TRBD1. The ends lost 7 bases at V and 2 bases at J; junction bases unmatched: 6. CDR3 size: 15 residues. Germline loops: CDR1 MGHDK, CDR2 SYGVNS. CDR3 coding DNA: TGTGCCAGCATGCTCGGGACAGGGGCCACAGATACGCAGTATTTT. It encodes CASMLGTGATDTQYF. Supplemented by reference TRBV25-1 and TRBJ2-3, the full variable domain reads EADIYQTPRYLVIGTGKKITLECSQTMGHDKMYWYQQDPGMELHLIHYSYGVNSTEKGDLSSESTVSRIRTEHFPLTLESARPSHTSQYLCASMLGTGATDTQYFGPGTRLTVL.

The chain links TRBV28 to TRBJ1-6; 11 nucleotides align to TRBD1. Germline CDR1 MDHEN, CDR2 SYDVKM. This CDR3 is built from 17 residues. With 8 bases clipped from V and 5 bases from J, the junction kept 11 bases outside the gene matches. This CDR3 is CASGGLRGQGDNSPLHF. Here the CDR3 DNA reads TGTGCCAGCGGGGGACTACGGGGACAGGGGGATAATTCACCCCTCCACTTT.

A few counts support this clonotype. The genes are TRBV20-1 and TRBJ2-7, with 8 positions matching TRBD2. The V gene end was trimmed by 6 bases and the J gene end by 1 base; junction bases not matched to a gene: 8. The CDR3 totals 14 residues. In germline, CDR1 is DFQATT, CDR2 SNEGSKA (reference sequence). CDR3 loop: CSAKLSGKSYEQYF. CDR3 DNA: TGCAGTGCAAAGCTTAGCGGGAAGTCCTACGAGCAGTACTTC.

This clonotype was counted once. One end of the junction does not line up with germline, which may come from a read error. The chain is built from TRBV7-6 and TRBJ2-7; TRBD2 agrees at 7 bases. In germline, CDR1 is SGHVS, CDR2 FNYEAQ. The CDR3 contains 15 residues. The CDR3 DNA reads as TGTGCCGGCAGCCCACCTGGGGGGGTACCCTACGAGCAGTACTTC. Its translation: CAGSPPGGVPYEQYF. The full variable domain, completed using reference TRBV7-6 and TRBJ2-7, is GAGVSQSPRYKVTKRGQDVALRCDPISGHVSLYWYRQALGQGPEFLTYFNYEAQQDKSGLPNDRFSAERPEGSISTLTIQRTEQRDSAMYRCAGSPPGGVPYEQYFGPGTRLTVT.

The chain recombines TRBV20-1 with TRBJ2-5; D may match TRBD1 or TRBD2 (6 bases each). CDR1 is DFQATT and CDR2 is SNEGSKA in the germline V gene (reference sequence). The germline V and J ends were trimmed by 3 bases and 0 bases, with 11 bases remaining between them. This CDR3 is built from 14 residues. Written as DNA, the CDR3 is TGCAGTGCTAGTAGAGGGGGGTACCAAGAGACCCAGTACTTC. Amino acids: CSASRGGYQETQYF.